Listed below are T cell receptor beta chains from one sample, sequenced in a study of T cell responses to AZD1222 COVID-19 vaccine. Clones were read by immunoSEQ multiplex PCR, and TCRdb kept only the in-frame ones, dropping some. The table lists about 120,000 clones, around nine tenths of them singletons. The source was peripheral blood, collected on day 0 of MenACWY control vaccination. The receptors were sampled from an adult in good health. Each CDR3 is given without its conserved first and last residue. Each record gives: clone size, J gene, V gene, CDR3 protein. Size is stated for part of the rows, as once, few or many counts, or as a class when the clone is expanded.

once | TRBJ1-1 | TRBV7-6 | ASSFGTGNTEAF
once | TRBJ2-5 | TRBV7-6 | ASSSWGLAGEETQY
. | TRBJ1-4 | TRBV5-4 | ASSLPRPGTPEKLF
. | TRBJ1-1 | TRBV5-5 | ASSSSGGLNTEAF
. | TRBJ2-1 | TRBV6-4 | ASSDRNLSEF
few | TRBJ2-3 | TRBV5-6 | ASSFEGDTQY
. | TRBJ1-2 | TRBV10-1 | ASLIPLDTGSSRVT
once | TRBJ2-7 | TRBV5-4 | ASSLLAGKGSYEQY
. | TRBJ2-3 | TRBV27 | ASSSRTGRTDTQY
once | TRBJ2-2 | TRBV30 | AWSVKPGGELF
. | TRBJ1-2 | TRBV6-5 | ASSDVGNYGYT
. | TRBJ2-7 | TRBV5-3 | ARSLGRCGKTYEQY
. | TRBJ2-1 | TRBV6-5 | ASSSHPLALGNEQF
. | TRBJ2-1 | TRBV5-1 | ASSLTPGENNEQF
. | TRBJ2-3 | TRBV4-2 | ASSQEGTRTDTQY
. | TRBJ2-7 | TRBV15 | ATSSGTSYEQY
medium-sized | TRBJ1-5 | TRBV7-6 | ASSLGGFQPQH
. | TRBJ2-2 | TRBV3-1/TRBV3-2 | ASSHKFVGELF
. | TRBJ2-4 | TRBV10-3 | AISVGLREQNIQY
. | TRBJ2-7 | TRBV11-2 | ASSQGTSGNHEQY
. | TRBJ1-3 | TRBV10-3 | AIRAGLVSGNTIY
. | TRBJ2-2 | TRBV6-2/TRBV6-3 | ASSLGTITGELF
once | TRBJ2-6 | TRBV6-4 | ASSLDSGANVLT
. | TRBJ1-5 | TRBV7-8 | ASSQRGQGRYSNQPQH
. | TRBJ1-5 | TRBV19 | ASREGTRIQPQH
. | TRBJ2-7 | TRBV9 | ASSVELGGGYEQY
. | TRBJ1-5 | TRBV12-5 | ASGLLPGGSNQPQH
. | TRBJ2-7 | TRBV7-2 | ASSLVGGIEQY
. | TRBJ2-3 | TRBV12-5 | ASGPPRASGSTDTQY
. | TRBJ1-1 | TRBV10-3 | AISDRGGNTEAF
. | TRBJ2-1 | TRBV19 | ASSRDESYNEQF
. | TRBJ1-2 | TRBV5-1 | ASSTTGESLYGYT
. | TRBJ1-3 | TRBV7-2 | ASSLASGLGGNTIY
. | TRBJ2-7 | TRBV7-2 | ASSWSRALEQY
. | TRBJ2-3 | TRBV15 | ATSRGQGRDTQY
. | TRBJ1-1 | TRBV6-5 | ASSYRRPVDTEAF
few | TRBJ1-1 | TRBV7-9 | ASSLETNTEAF
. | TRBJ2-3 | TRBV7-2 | ASSFWASGRGSTDTQY
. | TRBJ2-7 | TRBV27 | ASSSGLLYEQY
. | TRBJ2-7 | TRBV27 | ASSSGTEFYEQY
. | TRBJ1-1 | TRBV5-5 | ASSLAQGTGEAF